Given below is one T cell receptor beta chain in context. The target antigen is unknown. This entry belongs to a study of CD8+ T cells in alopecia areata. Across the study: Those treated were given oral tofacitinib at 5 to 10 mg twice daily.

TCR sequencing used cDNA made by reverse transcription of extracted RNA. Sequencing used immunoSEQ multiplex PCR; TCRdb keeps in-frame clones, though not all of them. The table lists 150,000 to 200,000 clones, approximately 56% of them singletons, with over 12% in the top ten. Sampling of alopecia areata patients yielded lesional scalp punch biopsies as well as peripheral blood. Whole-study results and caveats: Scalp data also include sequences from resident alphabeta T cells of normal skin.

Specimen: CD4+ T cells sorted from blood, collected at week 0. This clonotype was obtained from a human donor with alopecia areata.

CDR3 loop: CASQEVRVNIQYF. As DNA, the CDR3 is TGTGCCAGCCAAGAAGTAAGAGTAAACATTCAGTACTTC. The V call is TRBV28, the J call TRBJ2-4, with D hard to call. The CDR3 runs to 13 residues. CDR1 and CDR2 from the germline V gene are MDHEN and SYDVKM. V lost 8 bases and J lost 6, with 14 bases in between.